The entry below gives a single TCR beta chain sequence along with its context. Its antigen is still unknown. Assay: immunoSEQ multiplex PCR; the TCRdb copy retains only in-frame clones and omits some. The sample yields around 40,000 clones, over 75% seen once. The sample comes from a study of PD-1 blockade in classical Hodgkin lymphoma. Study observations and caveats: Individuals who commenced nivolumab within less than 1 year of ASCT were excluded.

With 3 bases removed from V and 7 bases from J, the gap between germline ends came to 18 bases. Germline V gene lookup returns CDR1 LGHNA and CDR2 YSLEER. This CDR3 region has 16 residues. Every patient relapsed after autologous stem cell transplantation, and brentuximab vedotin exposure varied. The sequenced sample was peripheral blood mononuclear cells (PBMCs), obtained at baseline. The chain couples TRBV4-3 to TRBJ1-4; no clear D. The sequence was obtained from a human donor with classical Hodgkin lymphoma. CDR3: CASSHPAIREREKLFF. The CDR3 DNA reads TGCGCCAGCAGCCACCCGGCAATTCGAGAGCGTGAAAAACTGTTTTTT.